This T cell receptor beta chain is drawn from a study of post-analysis software for immune sequencing data (dated by TCRdb to about 2015). General notes on the study: Disease courses on record covered relapsing-remitting, secondary progressive and progressive-relapsing multiple sclerosis, though some patients had no subtype annotation. A subset of samples was prepared in parallel using single-end sample barcoding, then pooled and co-amplified after Illumina adapter ligation. The multiple sclerosis patient repertoires were compared with about a dozen previously published healthy control repertoires from donors aged about 6 to 28 years. What the study reported, not specific to this receptor: Direct clustering with F measure revealed strong co-clustering of samples prepared in the same batch, which led to a batch-effect correction. Patients showed significantly higher frequencies than controls for five TRBV segments, among them TRBV5-6, TRBV5-1 and TRBV20-1. Significantly lower normalized Chao1 diversity was found in multiple sclerosis patients than in controls, suggesting substantial peripheral T-cell clonal expansion. The control group was slightly older than the multiple sclerosis patient group.

To demonstrate the VDJtools post-analysis software, the study profiled TCR beta repertoires from the peripheral blood of 10 to 15 young patients with multiple sclerosis. The patients with multiple sclerosis were children and adolescents between about 6 and 17 years of age. This clonotype has only a few counts. No antigen is known for it. The record has no base qualities; no much larger clone is one base away. The CDR3 measures 14 amino acids from cysteine to phenylalanine. Only the CDR3 DNA stays, 42 bases, in frame from base 1. The V end gives up 4 bases and the J end 4 bases, leaving 5 bases in the junction not matched to a gene. CDR1 and CDR2, per the germline V gene (reference sequence), are MNHNY and SVGAGI. To prepare the library, PCR was applied. Sequencing was carried out with an Illumina HiSeq 2500. To reduce PCR and sequencing biases, unique molecular identifiers were incorporated into the TCR beta cDNA libraries. Per 1 to 10 million input T cells, some 500,000 cDNA molecules were obtained, such that each molecule approximated one T cell. The same protocol used for the earlier healthy control dataset was applied to prepare and sequence the patient libraries. Samples belonging to the same batch were prepared together, multiplexed and sequenced on a shared HiSeq lane. As for how the authors treated the data: Raw barcoded reads were processed with MIGEC, and single-read molecular identifier groups were discarded before consensus assembly and CDR3 extraction. Clonotype tables were post-analysed with VDJtools, and diversity was normalized by down-sampling all datasets to the smallest sample size. In repertoire overlap clustering, CDR3 amino acid sequences, but not nucleotide sequences, were matched to correct batch-related cross-sample contamination. In-frame beta chains were kept once TCRdb had trimmed the public reads at Q25 with fastp and called clones with MiXCR. Each CDR3 protein appears once, grouped with its most common genes and DNA. The V and J calls were not made by the authors but by TCRdb's processing. This sample lists under 900,000 distinct CDR3 sequences; roughly 50% were detected once. The ten top clones hold under 6% of the sample.

The sequenced sample consisted of blood. The source is a girl under 18 with multiple sclerosis. This sequence uses TRBV6-6 and TRBJ1-1, with 8 bases matching TRBD1. The DNA sequence is TGTGCCAGCAGTTCGGACAGGGAGGGCACTGAAGCTTTCTTT. It specifies CASSSDREGTEAFF.